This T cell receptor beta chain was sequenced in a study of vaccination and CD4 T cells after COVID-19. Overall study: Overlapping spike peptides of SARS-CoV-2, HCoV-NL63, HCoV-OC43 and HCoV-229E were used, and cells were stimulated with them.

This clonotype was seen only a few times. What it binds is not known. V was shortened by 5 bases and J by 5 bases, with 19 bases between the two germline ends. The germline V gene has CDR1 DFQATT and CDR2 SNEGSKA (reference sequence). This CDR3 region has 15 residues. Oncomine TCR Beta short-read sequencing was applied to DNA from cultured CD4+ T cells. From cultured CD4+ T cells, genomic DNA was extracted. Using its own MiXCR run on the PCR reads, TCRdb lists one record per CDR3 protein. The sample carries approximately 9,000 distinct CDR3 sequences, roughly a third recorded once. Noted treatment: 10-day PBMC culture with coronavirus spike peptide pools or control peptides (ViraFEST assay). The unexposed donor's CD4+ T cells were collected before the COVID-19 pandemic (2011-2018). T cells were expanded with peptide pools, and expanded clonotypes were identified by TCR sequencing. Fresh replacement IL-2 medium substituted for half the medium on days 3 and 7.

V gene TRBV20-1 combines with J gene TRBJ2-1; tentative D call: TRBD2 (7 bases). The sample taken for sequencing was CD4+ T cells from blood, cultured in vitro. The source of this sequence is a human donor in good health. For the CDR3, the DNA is TGCAGTGCTGCAAATGCGCGGGGGCCAGACAATGAGCAGTTCTTC. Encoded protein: CSAANARGPDNEQFF.